This T cell receptor beta chain was retrieved from a study of CD8 T cells in ankylosing spondylitis (dated by TCRdb to 2016 to 2017). For context, the study as a whole: To find TCR variants linked to disease, the study profiled T cell receptor beta repertoires in ankylosing spondylitis patients and healthy donors. Samples of peripheral blood were taken, and for ankylosing spondylitis patients, synovial fluid was collected as well. In total, the full study cohort was made up of some 100 healthy donors and more than 20 ankylosing spondylitis patients.

A few counts support this clonotype. Its antigen remains undetermined. The record has no base qualities; no much larger clone is one base away. The instrument given in TCRdb is Illumina HiSeq 2500. TCR beta libraries were prepared by quantitative 5'-RACE with molecular barcodes. The authors processed their data as follows. A new computational method, built on a probabilistic model of VDJ rearrangement, was used to identify disease-linked TCR variants. The raw public data were reprocessed by TCRdb itself: fastp quality trimming at Q25, MiXCR clonotype calling, in-frame beta chains only. Each CDR3 protein gets just one entry, which takes the most common genes and DNA from the rows behind it. These V and J calls derive from TCRdb rather than the authors' analysis. The sample table holds 200,000 to 250,000 distinct CDR3 sequences, of which around 16% were seen once. The ten largest clones add up to approximately 42% of the sample.

V loses 0 bases of germline sequence and J loses 2 bases, and the interval between the two ends is 4 bases. The cysteine opens and the phenylalanine closes a CDR3 of 14 amino acids. Kept here is only the CDR3 DNA, which spans 42 bases and is read in frame from base 1. Sequences SGHAT (CDR1) and FQNNGV (CDR2) are obtained from the germline V gene. Overall study outcomes, separate from this receptor: Blood from ankylosing spondylitis patients appeared to be characterized by a TCR beta motif composed of under ten highly homologous amino acid variants. A CD8+ phenotype was shown by the disease-linked clones, which were found at relatively low frequencies in peripheral blood. Some motif variants had previously been reported in the synovial fluid and blood of reactive arthritis patients, which suggests shared mechanisms of disease initiation. The disease-linked clones were reported to be significantly enriched in matched synovial fluid samples from ankylosing spondylitis patients.

Input material: blood, either unsorted or a sorted T cell fraction (not recorded which). Recombination linked TRBV11-2 to TRBJ1-4; a confident D gene designation cannot be given. This sequence originates from a male donor with ankylosing spondylitis. The nucleotides are TGTGCCAGCAGCTTAGACTGGACTAATGAAAAACTGTTTTTT. It is translated as CASSLDWTNEKLFF.